This T cell receptor beta chain originates from a study of blood T cell repertoires in COVID-19. On the study more broadly: From T cells, B-cell-depleted T cells, or PBMCs came the material, which was cDNA or gDNA.

The germline V gene encodes CDR1 MGHDK and CDR2 SYGVNS. The CDR3 runs 16 residues. Trimming pared 2 bases from V and 2 bases from J, leaving 13 bases between. Original processing methods: It was from reference gene primer amplification that nucleated cell counts were estimated. Method: immunoSEQ multiplex PCR; TCRdb's copy keeps in-frame clones and lacks some. V, J and clone size reflect that table, while D and trimming were determined from the DNA. The sample has fewer than 70,000 clones, roughly 79% seen once; the top ten hold approximately 3%. The genes are TRBV25-1 and TRBJ1-5, with a possible D match to TRBD1 (6 bases). The sample was peripheral blood. The sequence came from a man in his fifties or sixties with acute or convalescent COVID-19. CDR3 DNA sequence: TGTGCCAGCAGTGAAGGGGCACAGGGACGCAATCAGCCCCAGCATTTT. Protein sequence: CASSEGAQGRNQPQHF. Variable domain in full (rest from reference TRBV25-1 and TRBJ1-5): EADIYQTPRYLVIGTGKKITLECSQTMGHDKMYWYQQDPGMELHLIHYSYGVNSTEKGDLSSESTVSRIRTEHFPLTLESARPSHTSQYLCASSEGAQGRNQPQHFGDGTRLSIL.